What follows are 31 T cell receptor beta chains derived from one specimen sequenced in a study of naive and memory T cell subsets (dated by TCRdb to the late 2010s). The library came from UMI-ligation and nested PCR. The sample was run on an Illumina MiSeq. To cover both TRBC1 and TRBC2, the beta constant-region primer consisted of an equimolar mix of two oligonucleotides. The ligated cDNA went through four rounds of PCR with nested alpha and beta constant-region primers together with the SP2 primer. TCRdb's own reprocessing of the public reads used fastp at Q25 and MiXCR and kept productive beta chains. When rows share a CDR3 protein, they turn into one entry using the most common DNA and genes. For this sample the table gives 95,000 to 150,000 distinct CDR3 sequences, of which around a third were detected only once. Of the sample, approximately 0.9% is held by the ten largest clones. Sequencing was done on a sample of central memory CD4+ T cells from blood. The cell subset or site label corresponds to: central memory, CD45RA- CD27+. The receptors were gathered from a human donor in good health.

This CDR3 reads CSVEEGRYYGYTF. The CDR3 DNA reads TGCAGCGTTGAAGAGGGTAGATATTATGGCTACACCTTC. The rearrangement joins TRBV29-1 to TRBJ1-2; D is unclear. The CDR3 length is 13 residues. CDR1 is SQVTM and CDR2 is ANQGSEA in the germline V gene. Trimming shortened V by 0 bases and J by 5 bases, and 10 bases separated the two germline ends.

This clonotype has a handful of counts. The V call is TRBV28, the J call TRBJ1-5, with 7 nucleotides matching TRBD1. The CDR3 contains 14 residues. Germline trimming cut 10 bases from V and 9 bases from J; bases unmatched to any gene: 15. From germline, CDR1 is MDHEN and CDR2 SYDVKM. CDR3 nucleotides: TGTGCCACCCTACCGGGACAGCCCGGAGGGCCCCAGCATTTT. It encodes CATLPGQPGGPQHF.

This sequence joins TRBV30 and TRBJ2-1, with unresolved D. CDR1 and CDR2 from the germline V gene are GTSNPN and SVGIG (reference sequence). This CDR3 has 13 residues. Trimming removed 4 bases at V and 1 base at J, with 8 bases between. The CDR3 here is CAWTTRSYNEQFF. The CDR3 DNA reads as TGTGCCTGGACCACCAGATCCTACAATGAGCAGTTCTTC.

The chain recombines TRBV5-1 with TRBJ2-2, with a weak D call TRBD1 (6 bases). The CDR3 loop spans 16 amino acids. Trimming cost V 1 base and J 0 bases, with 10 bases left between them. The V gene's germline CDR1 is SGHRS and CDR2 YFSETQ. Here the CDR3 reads CASSLLTGSNTGELFF. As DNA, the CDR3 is TGCGCCAGCAGCTTGTTGACAGGCTCGAACACCGGGGAGCTGTTTTTT.

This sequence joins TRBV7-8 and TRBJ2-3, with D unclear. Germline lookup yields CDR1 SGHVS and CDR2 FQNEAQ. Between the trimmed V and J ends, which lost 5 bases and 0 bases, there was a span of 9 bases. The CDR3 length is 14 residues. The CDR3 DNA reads TGTGCCAGCAGCCCAGGCGCTAGCACAGATACGCAGTATTTT. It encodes CASSPGASTDTQYF.

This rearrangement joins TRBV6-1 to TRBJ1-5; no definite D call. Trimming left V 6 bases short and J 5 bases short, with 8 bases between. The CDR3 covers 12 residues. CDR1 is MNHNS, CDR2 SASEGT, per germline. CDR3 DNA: TGTGCCAGCAGCTCCGGGGATCAGCCCCAGCATTTT. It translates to CASSSGDQPQHF.

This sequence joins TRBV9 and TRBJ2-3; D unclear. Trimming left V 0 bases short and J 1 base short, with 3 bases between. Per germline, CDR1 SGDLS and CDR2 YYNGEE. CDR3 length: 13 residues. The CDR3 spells CASSVVGTDTQYF. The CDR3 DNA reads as TGTGCCAGCAGCGTAGTCGGCACAGATACGCAGTATTTT. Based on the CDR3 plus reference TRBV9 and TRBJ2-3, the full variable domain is DSGVTQTPKHLITATGQRVTLRCSPRSGDLSVYWYQQSLDQGLQFLIQYYNGEERAKGNILERFSAQQFPDLHSELNLSSLELGDSALYFCASSVVGTDTQYFGPGTRLTVL.

CDR3 amino acids: CSARPSGRGSDEQYF. Written as DNA, the CDR3 is TGCAGTGCTAGGCCTAGCGGGAGGGGTAGCGACGAGCAGTACTTC. This chain joins TRBV20-1 and TRBJ2-7; 12 bases map to TRBD2. Per germline, CDR1 DFQATT and CDR2 SNEGSKA (reference sequence). CDR3 length equals 15 residues. The J segment lost 5 bases and the V segment lost 3 bases, leaving 8 bases of the junction unmatched.

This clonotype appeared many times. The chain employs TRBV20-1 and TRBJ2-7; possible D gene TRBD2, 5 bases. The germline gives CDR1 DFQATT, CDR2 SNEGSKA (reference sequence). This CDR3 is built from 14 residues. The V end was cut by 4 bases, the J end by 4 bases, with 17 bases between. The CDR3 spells CSAKLRETGYEQYF. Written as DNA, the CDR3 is TGCAGTGCTAAGCTCCGGGAAACGGGATACGAGCAGTACTTC.

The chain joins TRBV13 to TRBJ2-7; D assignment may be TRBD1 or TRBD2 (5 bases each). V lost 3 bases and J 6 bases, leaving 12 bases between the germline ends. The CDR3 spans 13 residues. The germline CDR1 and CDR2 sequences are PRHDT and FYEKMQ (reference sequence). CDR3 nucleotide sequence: TGTGCCAGCAGCTTTGGGGTCGGGGCCGAGCAGTACTTC. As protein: CASSFGVGAEQYF.

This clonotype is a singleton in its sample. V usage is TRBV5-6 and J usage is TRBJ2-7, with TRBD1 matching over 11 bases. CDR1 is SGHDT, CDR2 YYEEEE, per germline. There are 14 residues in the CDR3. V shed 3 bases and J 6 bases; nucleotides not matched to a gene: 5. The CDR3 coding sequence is TGTGCCAGCAGCTGGGGACAGGGGGTGAGCGAGCAGTACTTC. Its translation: CASSWGQGVSEQYF. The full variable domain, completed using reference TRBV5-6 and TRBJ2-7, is DAGVTQSPTHLIKTRGQQVTLRCSPKSGHDTVSWYQQALGQGPQFIFQYYEEEERQRGNFPDRFSGHQFPNYSSELNVNALLLGDSALYLCASSWGQGVSEQYFGPGTRLTVT.

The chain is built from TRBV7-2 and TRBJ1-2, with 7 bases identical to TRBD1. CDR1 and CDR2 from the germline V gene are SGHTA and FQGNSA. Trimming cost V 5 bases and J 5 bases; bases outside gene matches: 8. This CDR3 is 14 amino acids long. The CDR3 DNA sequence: TGTGCCAGCAGCCGGTCGACAGGGTCGTATGGCTACACCTTC. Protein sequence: CASSRSTGSYGYTF.

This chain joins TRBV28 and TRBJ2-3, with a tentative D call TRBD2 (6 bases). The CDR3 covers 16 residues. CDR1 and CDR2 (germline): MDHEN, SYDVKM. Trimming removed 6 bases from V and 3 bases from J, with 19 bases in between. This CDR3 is CASSLTGGLGTDTQYF. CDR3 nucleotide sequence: TGTGCCAGCAGCCTCACTGGGGGGTTAGGAACAGATACGCAGTATTTT.

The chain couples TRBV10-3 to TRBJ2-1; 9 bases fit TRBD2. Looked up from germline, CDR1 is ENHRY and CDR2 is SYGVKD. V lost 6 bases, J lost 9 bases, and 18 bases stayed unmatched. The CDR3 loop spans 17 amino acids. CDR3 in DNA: TGTGCCATCAGCCAGGGCACTAGCGGGCGAGCGATCAGTGAGCAGTTCTTC. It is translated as CAISQGTSGRAISEQFF.

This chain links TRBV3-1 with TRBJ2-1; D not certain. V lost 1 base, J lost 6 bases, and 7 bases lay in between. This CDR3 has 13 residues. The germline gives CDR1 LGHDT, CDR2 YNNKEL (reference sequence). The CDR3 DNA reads TGTGCCAGCAGCCAAGTAGGAATCAATGAGCAGTTCTTC. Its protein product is CASSQVGINEQFF.

CDR3: CSVEAGTSSYNEQFF. CDR3 sequence (DNA): TGCAGCGTTGAAGCCGGGACTAGCTCCTACAATGAGCAGTTCTTC. The V gene is TRBV29-1, the J gene TRBJ2-1; 8 nucleotides match TRBD2. The CDR3 consists of 15 residues. Germline values: CDR1 SQVTM, CDR2 ANQGSEA. V was clipped by 1 base and J by 0 bases; unmatched bases: 2.

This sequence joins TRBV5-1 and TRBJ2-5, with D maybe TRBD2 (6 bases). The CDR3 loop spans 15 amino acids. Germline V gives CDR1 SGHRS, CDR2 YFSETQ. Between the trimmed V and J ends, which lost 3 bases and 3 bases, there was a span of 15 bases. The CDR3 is CASSSHSGGEETQYF. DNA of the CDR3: TGCGCCAGCAGCTCCCATAGCGGAGGGGAAGAGACCCAGTACTTC.

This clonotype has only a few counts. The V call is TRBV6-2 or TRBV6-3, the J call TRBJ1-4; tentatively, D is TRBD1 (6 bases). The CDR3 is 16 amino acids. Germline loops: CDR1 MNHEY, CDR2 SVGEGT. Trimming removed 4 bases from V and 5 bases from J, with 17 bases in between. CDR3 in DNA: TGTGCCAGCAGTTTAGTGCCGGGACACCGAAATGAAAAACTGTTTTTT. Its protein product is CASSLVPGHRNEKLFF.

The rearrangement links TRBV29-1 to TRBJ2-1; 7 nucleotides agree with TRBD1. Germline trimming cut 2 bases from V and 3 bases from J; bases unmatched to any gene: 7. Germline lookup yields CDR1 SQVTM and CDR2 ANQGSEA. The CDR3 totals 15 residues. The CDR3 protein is CSVEFAGGFYNEQFF. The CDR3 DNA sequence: TGCAGCGTTGAATTTGCAGGGGGTTTCTACAATGAGCAGTTCTTC.

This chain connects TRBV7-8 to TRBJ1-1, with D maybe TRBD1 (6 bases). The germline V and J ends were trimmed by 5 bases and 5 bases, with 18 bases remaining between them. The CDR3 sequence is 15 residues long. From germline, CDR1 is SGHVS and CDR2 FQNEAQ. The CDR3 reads CASSPQRIRGTEAFF. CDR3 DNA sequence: TGTGCCAGCAGCCCCCAGAGGATCAGGGGAACTGAAGCTTTCTTT. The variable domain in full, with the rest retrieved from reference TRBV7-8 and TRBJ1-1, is GAGVSQSPRYKVAKRGQDVALRCDPISGHVSLFWYQQALGQGPEFLTYFQNEAQLDKSGLPSDRFFAERPEGSVSTLKIQRTQQEDSAVYLCASSPQRIRGTEAFFGQGTRLTVV.

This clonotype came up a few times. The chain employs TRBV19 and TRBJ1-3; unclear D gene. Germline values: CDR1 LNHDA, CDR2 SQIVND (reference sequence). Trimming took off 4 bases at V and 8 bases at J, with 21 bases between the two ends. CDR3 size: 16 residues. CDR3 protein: CASSRRTPTEKDTIYF. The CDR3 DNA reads TGTGCCAGTAGTAGGCGGACGCCGACCGAAAAGGACACCATATATTTT.

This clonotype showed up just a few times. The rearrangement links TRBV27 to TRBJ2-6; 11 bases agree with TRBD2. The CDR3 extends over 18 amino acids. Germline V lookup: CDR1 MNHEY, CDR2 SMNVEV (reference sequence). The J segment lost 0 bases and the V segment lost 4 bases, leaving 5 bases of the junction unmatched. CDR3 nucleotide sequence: TGTGCCAGCAGTTCTCGACTAGCGGGACCCTCTGGGGCCAACGTCCTGACTTTC. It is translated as CASSSRLAGPSGANVLTF.

CDR3 amino acids: CASSLGTAKKGEAFF. In nucleotides, the CDR3 is TGTGCCAGCAGTCTTGGGACAGCGAAGAAAGGGGAAGCTTTCTTT. The V gene is TRBV6-1, the J gene TRBJ1-1, with 7 bases matching TRBD1. Unmatched junction bases numbered 14, after V lost 5 bases and J lost 8 bases. Germline V gene lookup returns CDR1 MNHNS and CDR2 SASEGT. This CDR3 has 15 amino acids.

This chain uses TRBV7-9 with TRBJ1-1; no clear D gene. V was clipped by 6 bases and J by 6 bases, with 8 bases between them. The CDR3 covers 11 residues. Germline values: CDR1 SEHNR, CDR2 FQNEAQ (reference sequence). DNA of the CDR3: TGTGCCAGCAGTTGGAGTCCTGAAGCTTTCTTT. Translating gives CASSWSPEAFF.

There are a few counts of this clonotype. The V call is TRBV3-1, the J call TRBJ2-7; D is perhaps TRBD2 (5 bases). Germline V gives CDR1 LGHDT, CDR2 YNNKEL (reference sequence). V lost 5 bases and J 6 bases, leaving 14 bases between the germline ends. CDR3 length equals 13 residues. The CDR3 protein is CASSKRAAGEQYF. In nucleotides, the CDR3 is TGTGCCAGCAGCAAAAGGGCCGCGGGCGAGCAGTACTTC.

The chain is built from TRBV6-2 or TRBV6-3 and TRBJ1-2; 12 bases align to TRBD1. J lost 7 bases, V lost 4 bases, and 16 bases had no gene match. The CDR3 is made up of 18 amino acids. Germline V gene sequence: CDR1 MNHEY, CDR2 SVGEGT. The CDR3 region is CASSSSGTGGAGSRGYTF. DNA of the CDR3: TGTGCCAGCAGTTCCTCCGGGACAGGGGGCGCCGGATCTCGTGGCTACACCTTC.

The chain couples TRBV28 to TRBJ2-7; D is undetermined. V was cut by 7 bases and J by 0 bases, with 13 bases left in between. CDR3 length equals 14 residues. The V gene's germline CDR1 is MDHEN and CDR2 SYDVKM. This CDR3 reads CASTTSTSSYEQYF. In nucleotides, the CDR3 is TGTGCCAGCACCACAAGCACCTCCTCCTACGAGCAGTACTTC.

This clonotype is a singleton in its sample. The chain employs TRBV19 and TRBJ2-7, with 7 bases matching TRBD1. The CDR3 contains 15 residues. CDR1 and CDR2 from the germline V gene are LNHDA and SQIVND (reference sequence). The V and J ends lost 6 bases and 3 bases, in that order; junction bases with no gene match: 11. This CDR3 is CASSSDLRGIYEQYF. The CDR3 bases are TGTGCCAGTAGCTCGGATCTCAGGGGGATCTACGAGCAGTACTTC.

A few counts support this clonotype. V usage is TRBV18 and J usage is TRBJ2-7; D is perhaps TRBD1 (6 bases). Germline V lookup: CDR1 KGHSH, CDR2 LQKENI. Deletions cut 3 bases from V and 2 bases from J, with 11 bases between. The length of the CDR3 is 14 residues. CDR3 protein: CASSPPQGTYEQYF. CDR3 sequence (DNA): TGTGCCAGCTCACCTCCACAGGGTACCTACGAGCAGTACTTC.

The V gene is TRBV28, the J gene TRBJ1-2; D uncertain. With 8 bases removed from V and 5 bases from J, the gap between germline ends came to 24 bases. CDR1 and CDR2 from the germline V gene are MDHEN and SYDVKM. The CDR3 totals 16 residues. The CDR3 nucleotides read TGTGCCAGCTACCGGGTCGCGCCCTCAATACCTTATGGCTACACCTTC. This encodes CASYRVAPSIPYGYTF.

The CDR3 bases are TGTGCCAGCTCACACAGAAGCGGTACCTACAATGAGCAGTTCTTC. It is translated as CASSHRSGTYNEQFF. The rearrangement uses TRBV18 and TRBJ2-1; D possibly corresponds to TRBD2 (5 bases). The CDR3 is made up of 15 amino acids. Germline V gene lookup returns CDR1 KGHSH and CDR2 LQKENI. V was clipped by 4 bases and J by 2 bases, with 12 bases between them.